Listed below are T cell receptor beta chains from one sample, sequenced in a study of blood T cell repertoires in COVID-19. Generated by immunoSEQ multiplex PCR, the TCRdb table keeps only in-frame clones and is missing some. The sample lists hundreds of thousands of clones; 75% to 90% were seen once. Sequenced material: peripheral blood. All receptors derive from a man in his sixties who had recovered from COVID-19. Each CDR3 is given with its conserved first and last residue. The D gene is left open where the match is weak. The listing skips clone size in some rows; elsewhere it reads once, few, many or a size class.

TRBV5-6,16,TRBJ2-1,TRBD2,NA,CASSPGGSGKYNEQFF,TGTGCCAGCAGCCCGGGGGGTAGCGGGAAATACAATGAGCAGTTCTTC
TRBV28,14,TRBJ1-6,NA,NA,CASSFRGGNSPLHF,TGTGCCAGCAGTTTCCGTGGTGGCAATTCACCCCTCCACTTT
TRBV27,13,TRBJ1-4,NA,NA,CASSFRAGEKLFF,TGTGCCAGCAGTTTCAGGGCCGGTGAAAAACTGTTTTTT
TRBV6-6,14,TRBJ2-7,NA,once,CASIPALLSYEQYF,TGTGCCAGCATTCCTGCCCTACTCTCCTACGAGCAGTACTTC
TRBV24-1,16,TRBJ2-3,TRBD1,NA,CATSDQRTGSGDTQYF,TGTGCCACCAGTGACCAAAGGACAGGGAGCGGGGATACGCAGTATTTT
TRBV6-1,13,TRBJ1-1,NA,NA,CASSEARRTEAFF,TGTGCCAGCAGTGAGGCCCGGAGGACTGAAGCTTTCTTT
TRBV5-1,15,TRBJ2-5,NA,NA,CASGPGDLGVETQYF,TGCGCCAGCGGGCCGGGGGATCTAGGGGTAGAGACCCAGTACTTC
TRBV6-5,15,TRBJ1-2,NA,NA,CASTRQGGGFYGYTF,TGTGCCAGCACTAGGCAGGGCGGCGGCTTTTATGGCTACACCTTC
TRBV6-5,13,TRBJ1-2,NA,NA,CASSYRGGYGYTF,TGTGCCAGCAGTTACAGGGGAGGGTATGGCTACACCTTC
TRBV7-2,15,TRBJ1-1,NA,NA,CASSPNRATGTEAFF,TGTGCCAGCAGCCCGAACAGGGCCACGGGGACTGAAGCTTTCTTT
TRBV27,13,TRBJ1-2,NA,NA,CASRDSGGYGYTF,TGTGCCAGCAGGGACTCGGGAGGCTATGGCTACACCTTC
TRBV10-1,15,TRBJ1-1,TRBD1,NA,CASSGPRQGLPEAFF,TGCGCCAGCAGTGGACCTAGACAGGGACTTCCTGAAGCTTTCTTT
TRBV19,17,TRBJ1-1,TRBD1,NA,CASSTRDRGNGNTEAFF,TGTGCCAGTAGTACCCGGGACAGGGGGAACGGGAACACTGAAGCTTTCTTT
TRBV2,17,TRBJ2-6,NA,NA,CASATTGTSPGANVLTF,TGTGCCAGCGCAACCACCGGGACATCGCCTGGGGCCAACGTCCTGACTTTC
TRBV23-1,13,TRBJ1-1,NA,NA,CASSHPRSTEAFF,TGCGCCAGCAGTCACCCCAGAAGCACTGAAGCTTTCTTT
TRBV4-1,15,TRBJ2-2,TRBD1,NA,CASSQEIQGAGELFF,TGCGCCAGCAGCCAAGAAATACAGGGGGCCGGGGAGCTGTTTTTT
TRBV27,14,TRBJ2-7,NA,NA,CASSQEGQAYEQYF,TGTGCCAGCAGCCAAGAAGGACAAGCCTACGAGCAGTACTTC
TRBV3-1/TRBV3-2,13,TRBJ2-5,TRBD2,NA,CASSPRGVQTQYF,TGTGCCAGCAGCCCTCGGGGGGTGCAGACCCAGTACTTC
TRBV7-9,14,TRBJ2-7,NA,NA,CASSFSDRPYEQYF,TGTGCCAGCAGCTTCTCTGACAGACCCTACGAGCAGTACTTC
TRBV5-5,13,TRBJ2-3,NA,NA,CASSLAGDDTQYF,TGTGCCAGCAGCTTGGCAGGGGACGATACGCAGTATTTT
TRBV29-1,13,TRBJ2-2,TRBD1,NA,CSVGQGNTGELFF,TGCAGCGTAGGACAGGGTAACACCGGGGAGCTGTTTTTT
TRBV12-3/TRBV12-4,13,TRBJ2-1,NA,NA,CASSSYRDNEQFF,TGTGCCAGCAGTTCATACAGGGACAATGAGCAGTTCTTC
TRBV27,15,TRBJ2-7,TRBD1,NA,CASSLGQGKTYEQYF,TGTGCCAGCAGTTTAGGACAGGGGAAGACCTACGAGCAGTACTTC
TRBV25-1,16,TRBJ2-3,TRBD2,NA,CASSTAWTSGSDTQYF,TGTGCCAGCAGTACCGCCTGGACTAGCGGGAGCGATACGCAGTATTTT
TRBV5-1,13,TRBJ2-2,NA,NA,CASSPQGSGELFF,TGCGCCAGCAGTCCCCAGGGGTCCGGGGAGCTGTTTTTT
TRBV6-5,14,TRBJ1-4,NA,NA,CASSPVATNEKLFF,TGTGCCAGCTCGCCGGTCGCAACTAATGAAAAACTGTTTTTT